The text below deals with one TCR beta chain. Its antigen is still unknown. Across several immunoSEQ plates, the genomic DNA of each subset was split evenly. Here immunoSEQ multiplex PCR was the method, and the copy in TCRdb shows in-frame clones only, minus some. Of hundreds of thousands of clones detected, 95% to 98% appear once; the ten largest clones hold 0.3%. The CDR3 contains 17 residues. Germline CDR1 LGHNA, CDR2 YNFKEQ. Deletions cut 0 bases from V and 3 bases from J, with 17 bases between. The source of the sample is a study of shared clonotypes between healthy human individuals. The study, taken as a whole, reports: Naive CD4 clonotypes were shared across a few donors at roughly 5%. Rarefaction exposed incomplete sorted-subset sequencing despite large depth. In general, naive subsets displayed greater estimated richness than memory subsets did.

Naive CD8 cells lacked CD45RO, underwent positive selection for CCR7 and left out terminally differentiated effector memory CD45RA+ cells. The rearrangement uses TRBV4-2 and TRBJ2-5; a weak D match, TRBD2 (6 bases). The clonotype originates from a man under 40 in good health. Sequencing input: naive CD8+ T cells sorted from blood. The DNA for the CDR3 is TGTGCCAGCAGCCAAGACCGCGGGTTCGGCGGGGAAGAGACCCAGTACTTC. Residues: CASSQDRGFGGEETQYF.